Each of the 2 T cell receptor beta chains below was sequenced from the same sample in a study of OX40 agonist ivuxolimab in advanced cancers. Sequencing was performed with immunoSEQ multiplex PCR; in TCRdb, only in-frame clones are kept and a portion is missing. The sample shows roughly 74,000 clones, 87% of them seen only once. The sequenced sample was CD4+ or CD8+ T cells sorted from blood, obtained in a trial of the OX40 agonist ivuxolimab. The receptors originated from an adult with an advanced solid tumor such as melanoma, head and neck, liver or kidney cancer.

J is TRBJ2-5 and V is TRBV19; 11 positions agree with TRBD2. Per the germline V gene, CDR1 is LNHDA and CDR2 is SQIVND (reference sequence). J lost 5 bases, V lost 6 bases, and 8 bases had no gene match. This CDR3 region has 15 residues. CDR3 in amino acids: CASSGLAGGRETQYF. DNA for the CDR3: TGTGCCAGTAGCGGGCTAGCGGGAGGCCGGGAGACCCAGTACTTC.

This clone was seen more than once but under ten times. The V and J genes are TRBV6-5 and TRBJ1-2, with D perhaps TRBD1 (5 bases). The length of the CDR3 is 12 residues. CDR1 and CDR2 from the germline V gene are MNHEY and SVGAGI. For the CDR3, the DNA is TGTGTCTCTGTGGGCTACAACAGGGGCTACACCTTC. Translating it yields CVSVGYNRGYTF.